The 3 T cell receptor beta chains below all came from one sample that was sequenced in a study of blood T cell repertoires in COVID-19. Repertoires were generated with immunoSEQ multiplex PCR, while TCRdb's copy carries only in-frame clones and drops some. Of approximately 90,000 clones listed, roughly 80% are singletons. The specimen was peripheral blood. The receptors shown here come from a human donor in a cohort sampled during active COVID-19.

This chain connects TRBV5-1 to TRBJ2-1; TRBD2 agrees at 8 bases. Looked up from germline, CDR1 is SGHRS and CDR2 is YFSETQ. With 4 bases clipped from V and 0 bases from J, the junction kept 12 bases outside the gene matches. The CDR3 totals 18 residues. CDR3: CASSPKIIAGSSYNEQFF. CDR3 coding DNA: TGCGCCAGCAGCCCAAAAATCATAGCGGGAAGCTCCTACAATGAGCAGTTCTTC.

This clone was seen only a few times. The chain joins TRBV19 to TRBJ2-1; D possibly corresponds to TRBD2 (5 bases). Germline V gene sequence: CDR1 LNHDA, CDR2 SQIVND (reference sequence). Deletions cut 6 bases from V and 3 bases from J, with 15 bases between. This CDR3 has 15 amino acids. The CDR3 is CASSSRTWRYNEQFF. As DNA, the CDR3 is TGTGCCAGTAGCTCTCGGACTTGGCGCTACAATGAGCAGTTCTTC.

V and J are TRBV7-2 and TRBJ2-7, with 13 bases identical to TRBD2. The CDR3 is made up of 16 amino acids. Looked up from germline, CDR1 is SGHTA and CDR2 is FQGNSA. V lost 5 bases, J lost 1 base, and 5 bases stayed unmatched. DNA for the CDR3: TGTGCCAGCAGCGTCCGACTAGCGGGAGGATCCTACGAGCAGTACTTC. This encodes CASSVRLAGGSYEQYF.